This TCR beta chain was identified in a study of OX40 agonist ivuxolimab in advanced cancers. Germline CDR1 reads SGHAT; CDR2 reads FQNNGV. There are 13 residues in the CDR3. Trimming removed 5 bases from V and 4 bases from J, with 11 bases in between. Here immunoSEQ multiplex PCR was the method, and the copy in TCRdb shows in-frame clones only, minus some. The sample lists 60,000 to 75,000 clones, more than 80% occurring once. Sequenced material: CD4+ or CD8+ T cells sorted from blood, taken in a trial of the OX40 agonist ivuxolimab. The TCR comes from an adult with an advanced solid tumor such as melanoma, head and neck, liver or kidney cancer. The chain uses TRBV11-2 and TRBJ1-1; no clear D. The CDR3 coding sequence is TGTGCCAGCAGCCGGAATTCGGGCACTGAAGCTTTCTTT. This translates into CASSRNSGTEAFF.